These 4 T cell receptor beta chains originate from one sample sequenced in a study of T cell responses to AZD1222 COVID-19 vaccine. TCRdb's table, derived via immunoSEQ multiplex PCR, lists solely in-frame clones and lacks some. The sample yields some 75,000 clones, more than 70% seen once. The source material was peripheral blood, sampled on day 0 of AZD1222 vaccination. The source is an adult in good health.

V is TRBV5-1 and J is TRBJ2-1; tentatively, D is TRBD1 (6 bases). Trimming stripped 0 bases from V and 4 bases from J, with 11 bases between. Germline lookup yields CDR1 SGHRS and CDR2 YFSETQ. The CDR3 length is 15 residues. The CDR3 DNA sequence: TGCGCCAGCAGCTTGGTAGGGGACAATTACAATGAGCAGTTCTTC. Its translation: CASSLVGDNYNEQFF.

This chain joins TRBV4-1 and TRBJ2-1; D possibly uses TRBD1 or TRBD2 (5 bases each). This CDR3 contains 15 residues. V lost 1 base and J lost 6, with 13 bases in between. CDR1 MGHRA and CDR2 YSYEKL come from the germline V gene. In nucleotides, the CDR3 is TGCGCCAGCAGCCAAGCCGGGGCAGGAGGCAATGAGCAGTTCTTC. Encoded protein: CASSQAGAGGNEQFF.

This clone was detected a few times. V gene TRBV7-6 combines with J gene TRBJ1-1; D perhaps matches TRBD1 (5 bases). Germline CDR1 and CDR2: SGHVS and FNYEAQ. The CDR3 consists of 13 residues. Trimming shortened V by 3 bases and J by 9 bases, and 14 bases separated the two germline ends. The CDR3 sequence is CASSLRLREKAFF. As DNA, the CDR3 is TGTGCCAGCAGCTTGAGACTCAGGGAGAAAGCTTTCTTT.

This clone was counted once. The rearrangement links TRBV6-1 to TRBJ1-6; weak D call: TRBD1 (5 bases). In germline, CDR1 is MNHNS, CDR2 SASEGT. The CDR3 contains 17 residues. The V end was cut by 4 bases, the J end by 2 bases, with 15 bases between. The CDR3 sequence is CASSGPPTTAYNSPLHF. CDR3 bases: TGTGCCAGCAGTGGGCCCCCGACGACAGCCTATAATTCACCCCTCCACTTT.